The rows below give T cell receptor beta chains drawn from one sample of a study of blood T cell repertoires in COVID-19. Assay: immunoSEQ multiplex PCR; the TCRdb copy retains only in-frame clones and omits some. The data hold about 480,000 clones, with approximately 88% observed a single time. Sequenced sample: PBMCs or T cells enriched from blood (not recorded which). Receptors originate from a woman aged 35 to 49 who had recovered from COVID-19. The CDR3 runs from the conserved cysteine through the conserved F or W. D genes are given only for firm matches. Clone size, where shown, is once, few, many, or a class for clones that have expanded.

>TRBJ2-5|15|-|TRBV6-2/TRBV6-3|-
TGTGCCAGCAGTTGGTACTCTCCTAGACAAGAGACCCAGTACTTC
CASSWYSPRQETQYF
>TRBJ2-7|11|-|TRBV27|-
TGTGCCAGCAGTTTACTGGGTCAGGAGTACTTC
CASSLLGQEYF
>TRBJ2-1|16|-|TRBV18|-
TGTGCCAGCTCACTAAATGGGGAGAGCTCCTACAATGAGCAGTTCTTC
CASSLNGESSYNEQFF
>TRBJ2-3|15|-|TRBV5-1|-
TGCGCCAGCAGATTGGGACACCTTAGCACAGATACGCAGTATTTT
CASRLGHLSTDTQYF
>TRBJ2-1|14|once|TRBV19|-
TGTGCCAGTAGTATAAGGCGGGACCACAATGAGCAGTTCTTC
CASSIRRDHNEQFF
>TRBJ2-7|18|-|TRBV3-1/TRBV3-2|-
TGTGCCAGCAGCCAAGATCTTCTACGACGGGGGGCGCTCTACGAGCAGTACTTC
CASSQDLLRRGALYEQYF
>TRBJ1-1|14|few|TRBV7-2|-
TGTGCCAGCAGCTTAGTGGGGCGGAACACTGAAGCTTTCTTT
CASSLVGRNTEAFF
>TRBJ1-2|14|-|TRBV9|TRBD1
TGTGCCAGCAGCCCCGTAGGACAGGCGTATGGCTACACCTTC
CASSPVGQAYGYTF
>TRBJ2-2|16|-|TRBV7-2|-
TGTGCCAGCAGCTTAACCCGACTAGAGAACACCGGGGAGCTGTTTTTT
CASSLTRLENTGELFF
>TRBJ2-3|18|-|TRBV7-6|-
TGTGCCAGCAGCCCCATCCGGGACTCAGGGCTGCGTGCGGGTACGCAGTATTTT
CASSPIRDSGLRAGTQYF